The clone carrying this T cell receptor beta chain was seen a handful of times. The data derive from a study of Graves' ophthalmopathy and Graves' hyperthyroidism. Amplifying from RNA transcripts, the study obtained TCR beta CDR3 regions. An opening RT-PCR round employed HTBI primers and preceded a second-round multiplex PCR. One entry per CDR3 protein, called by TCRdb with MiXCR from the multiplex PCR reads. This table holds over a million distinct CDR3 sequences, 35% to 40% found once. The germline V gene encodes CDR1 MRHNA and CDR2 SNTAGT. The V end was cut by 2 bases, the J end by 4 bases, with 18 bases between. CDR3 length: 17 residues. The diagnosis was founded upon clinical symptoms, serum thyroxine, TRAb, thyroid ultrasound and orbital computed tomography.

The source is an adult man with Graves' hyperthyroidism. The sequenced sample consisted of peripheral blood or thyroid tissue (not recorded which). The V gene is TRBV6-4, the J gene TRBJ1-5; possible D gene TRBD1, 5 bases. Here the CDR3 DNA reads TGTGCCAGCAGTGACGGGGGAACAGTGGTATCGAATCAGCCCCAGCATTTT. As protein: CASSDGGTVVSNQPQHF.